Here is one T cell receptor (beta chain) with its context. V shed 1 base and J shed 4 bases, with 11 bases lying between them. Per germline, CDR1 LGHNA and CDR2 YNFKEQ. CDR3 length: 14 amino acids. Treatment here: around 19 received Ad26.COV2.S at low or high dose, single or two shots; about 5 received placebo; per-sample allocation not given. Sampling was performed 63 days after the first vaccine or placebo injection. This sample was included in a study of Ad26.COV2.S vaccination and SARS-CoV-2 variants. Data came from immunoSEQ multiplex PCR; TCRdb stores just in-frame clones and leaves some out. The data show about 420,000 clones, approximately 87% seen once.

This TCR came from a person between 18 and 65 years old who received the Ad26.COV2.S COVID-19 vaccine or a placebo. The chain is built from TRBV4-2 and TRBJ2-7; tentatively, D is TRBD2 (6 bases). Sequenced here: peripheral blood, sampled in a trial of Ad26.COV2.S vaccine versus placebo. Here the CDR3 DNA reads TGTGCCAGCAGCCAAGCGGAGGGGAATTACGAGCAGTACTTC. Residues: CASSQAEGNYEQYF.